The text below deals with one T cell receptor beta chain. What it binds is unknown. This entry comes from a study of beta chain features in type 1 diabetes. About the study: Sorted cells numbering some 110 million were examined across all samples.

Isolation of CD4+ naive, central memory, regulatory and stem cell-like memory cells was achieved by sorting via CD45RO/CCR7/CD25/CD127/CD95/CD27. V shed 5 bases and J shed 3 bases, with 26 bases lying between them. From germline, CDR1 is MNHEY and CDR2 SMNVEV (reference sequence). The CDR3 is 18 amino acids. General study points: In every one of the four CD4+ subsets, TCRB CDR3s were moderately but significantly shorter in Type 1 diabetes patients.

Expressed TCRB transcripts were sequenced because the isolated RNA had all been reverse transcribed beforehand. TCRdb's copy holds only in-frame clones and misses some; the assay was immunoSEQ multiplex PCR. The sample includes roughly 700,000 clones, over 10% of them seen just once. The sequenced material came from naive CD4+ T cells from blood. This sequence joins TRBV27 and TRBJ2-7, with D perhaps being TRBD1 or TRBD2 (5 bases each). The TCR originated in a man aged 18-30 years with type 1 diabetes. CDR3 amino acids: CASSPLYPGQGVHYEQYF. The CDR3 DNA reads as TGTGCCAGCAGTCCCCTCTATCCGGGGCAGGGAGTGCACTACGAGCAGTACTTC.